This T cell receptor beta chain was recorded in a study of blood T cell repertoires in COVID-19. Study-wide context: From the United States, Italy and Spain came samples of acute and convalescent COVID-19. Nucleic acid was either cDNA or gDNA, and it came from T cells, B-cell-depleted T cells, or PBMCs.

Per germline, CDR1 SGHDN and CDR2 FVKESK. CDR3 length: 15 residues. Trimming removed 4 bases at V and 2 bases at J, with 11 bases between. Original data processing: Cell counts per sample came from amplifying reference gene primers. Clones were sequenced by immunoSEQ multiplex PCR, and TCRdb holds only the in-frame ones, with some missing. V and J calls and clone size come straight from that table; D and trimming were deduced from the DNA. Of 85,000 to 130,000 clones in the sample, around 85% were seen once. The specimen sequenced was peripheral blood. V gene TRBV14 combines with J gene TRBJ2-2; the D is unclear. The source of this sequence is a woman of 80 years or more with active or convalescent COVID-19. CDR3 sequence (DNA): TGTGCCAGCAGCCTACAGAGAATCAACACCGGGGAGCTGTTTTTT. Its protein is CASSLQRINTGELFF.